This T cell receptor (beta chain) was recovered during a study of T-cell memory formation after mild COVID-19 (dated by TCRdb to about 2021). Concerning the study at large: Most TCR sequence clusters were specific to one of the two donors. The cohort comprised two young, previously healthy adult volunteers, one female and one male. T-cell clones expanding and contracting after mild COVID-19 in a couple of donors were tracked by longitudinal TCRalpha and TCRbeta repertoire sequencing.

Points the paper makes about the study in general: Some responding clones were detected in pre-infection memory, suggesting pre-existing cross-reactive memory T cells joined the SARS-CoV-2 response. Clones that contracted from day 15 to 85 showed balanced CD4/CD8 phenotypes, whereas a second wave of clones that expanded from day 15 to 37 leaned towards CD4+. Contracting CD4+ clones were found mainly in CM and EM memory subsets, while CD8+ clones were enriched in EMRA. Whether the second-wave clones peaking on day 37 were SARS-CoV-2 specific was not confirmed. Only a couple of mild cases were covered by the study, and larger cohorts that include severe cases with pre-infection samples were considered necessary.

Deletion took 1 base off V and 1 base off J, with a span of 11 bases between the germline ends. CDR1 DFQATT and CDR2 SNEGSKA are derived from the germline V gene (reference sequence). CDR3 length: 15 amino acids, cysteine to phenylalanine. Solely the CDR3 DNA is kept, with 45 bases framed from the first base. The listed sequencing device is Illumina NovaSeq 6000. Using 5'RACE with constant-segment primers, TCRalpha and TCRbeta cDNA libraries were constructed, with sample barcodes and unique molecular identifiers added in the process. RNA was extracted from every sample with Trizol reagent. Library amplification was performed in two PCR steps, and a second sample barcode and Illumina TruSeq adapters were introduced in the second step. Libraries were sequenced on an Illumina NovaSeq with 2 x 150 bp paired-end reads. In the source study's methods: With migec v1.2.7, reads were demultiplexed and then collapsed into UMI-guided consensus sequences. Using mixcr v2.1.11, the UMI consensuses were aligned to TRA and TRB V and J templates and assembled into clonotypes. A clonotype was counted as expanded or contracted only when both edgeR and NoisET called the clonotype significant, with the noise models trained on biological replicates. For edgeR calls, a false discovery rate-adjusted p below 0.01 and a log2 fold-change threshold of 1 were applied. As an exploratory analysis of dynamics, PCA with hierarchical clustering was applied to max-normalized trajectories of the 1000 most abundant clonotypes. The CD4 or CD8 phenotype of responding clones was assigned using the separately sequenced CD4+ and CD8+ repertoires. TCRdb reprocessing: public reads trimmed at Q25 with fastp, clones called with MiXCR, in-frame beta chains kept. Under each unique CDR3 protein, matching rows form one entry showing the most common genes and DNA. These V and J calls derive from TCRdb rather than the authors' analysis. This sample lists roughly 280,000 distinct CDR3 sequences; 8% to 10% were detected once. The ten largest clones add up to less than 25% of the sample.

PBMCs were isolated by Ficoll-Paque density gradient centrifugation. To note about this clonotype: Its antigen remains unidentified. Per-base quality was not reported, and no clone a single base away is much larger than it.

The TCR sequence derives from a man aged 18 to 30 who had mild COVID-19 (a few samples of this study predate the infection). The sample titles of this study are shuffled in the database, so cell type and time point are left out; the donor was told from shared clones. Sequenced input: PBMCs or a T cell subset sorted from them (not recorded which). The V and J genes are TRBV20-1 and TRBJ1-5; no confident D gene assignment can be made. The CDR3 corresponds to CSARAKGLSNQPQHF. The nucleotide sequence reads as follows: TGCAGTGCTAGAGCAAAAGGGTTAAGCAATCAGCCCCAGCATTTT.